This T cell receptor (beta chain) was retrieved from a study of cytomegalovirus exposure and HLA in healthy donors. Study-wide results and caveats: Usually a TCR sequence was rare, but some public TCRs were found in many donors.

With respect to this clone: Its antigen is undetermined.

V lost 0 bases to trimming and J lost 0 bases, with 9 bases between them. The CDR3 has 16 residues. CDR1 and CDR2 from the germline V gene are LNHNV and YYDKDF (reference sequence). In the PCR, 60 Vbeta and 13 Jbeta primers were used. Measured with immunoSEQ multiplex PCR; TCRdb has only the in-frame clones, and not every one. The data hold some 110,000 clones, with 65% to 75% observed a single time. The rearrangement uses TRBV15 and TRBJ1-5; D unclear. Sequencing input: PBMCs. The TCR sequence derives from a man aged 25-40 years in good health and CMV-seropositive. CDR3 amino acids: CATSRDISYSNQPQHF. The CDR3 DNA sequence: TGTGCCACCAGCAGAGATATCAGTTATAGCAATCAGCCCCAGCATTTT.